The rows below give T cell receptor beta chains drawn from one sample of a study of regulatory T cells in long-lasting Graves disease. TCRdb passed the multiplex PCR reads through MiXCR, listing each CDR3 protein once. There are 360,000 or so distinct CDR3 sequences in the sample; about 12% occur only once, and 15% to 20% lies in the top ten. A further study also used this sample, focusing on T cells in Graves' hyperthyroidism and ophthalmopathy.

Here the sequenced sample was peripheral blood mononuclear cells (PBMCs), taken at new diagnosis, from a patient treated with antithyroid drugs. Receptors were obtained from a woman between 18 and 30 years old with Graves disease. Both conserved end residues are part of each CDR3.

V	CDR3
TRBV28	CASSLFPGGAGRNEQFF
TRBV7-2	CASSFGEGPPTDTQYF
TRBV3-1	CASTPEGSATEAFF
TRBV28	CASRLAGARADTQYF
TRBV6-2/TRBV6-3	CASSYSGAVEQFF
TRBV9	CASRAGLAATDTQYF
TRBV9	CASSVEGSGSSYNEQFF
TRBV10-3	CAISESRGSGNGEQFF
TRBV6-2/TRBV6-3	CASSSIATGQGPYNEQFF
TRBV13	CASSDAPTGRETQYF
TRBV7-9	CASIGGGSPLHF
TRBV6-1	CASRVTYYMVNTEAFF
TRBV7-6	CASSLPATRNEQFF
TRBV15	CATSRDPRGGPRMNTGELFF
TRBV7-2	CASSFDPTGSQPQHF
TRBV4-2	CASSLHGTEAFF
TRBV28	CASAVFLGHPPNYEQYF
TRBV6-4	CARPRSFWDTEAFF
TRBV6-5	CASSYSGDRRREQFF
TRBV19	CASSYGPTANYGYTF
TRBV7-9	CASSRTSNTGELFF
TRBV29-1	CSGRTHGGNSEAFF
TRBV9	CASSAPRGHSYNEQFF
TRBV5-6	CASSFPPHEQFF
TRBV19	CASSSESHQETQYF
TRBV5-5	CASSLYGYEETQYF
TRBV12-3/TRBV12-4	CASSLVAGDGEQFF
TRBV4-2	CASSQVYSNQPQHF
TRBV7-6	CASTLQGARETQYF
TRBV9	CASSVSGGLSSYEQYF
TRBV6-2/TRBV6-3	CASSYRTLLGNQPQHF
TRBV7-9	CASQTGGTEAFF
TRBV7-9	CASSRPGRITDTQYF
TRBV5-1	CASSLGPAGTNTEAFF
TRBV7-9	CASSLASSYNEQFF
TRBV7-8	CASSSRTGARKTQYF
TRBV5-1	CASSSQPQGMNGETQYF
TRBV10-3	CAISDSIAGGQYEQYF
TRBV7-2	CASSPVGLYNEQFF
TRBV29-1	CSVRRSSGANVLTF
TRBV14	CASSPGYPAGYF
TRBV7-2	CASSLGLGPSSSYEQYF
TRBV7-3	CASSLYGGGNQPQHF
TRBV28	CASSEQGAAQKAFF
TRBV6-1	CASKKVAGGRSGANVLTF
TRBV30	CAWSPHMGQETQYF
TRBV18	CASSPLASNTEAFF
TRBV28	CASSSGRGEQYF
TRBV3-1	CASSQFNSGPGELFF
TRBV15	CATSNRRLRDIQYF
TRBV7-8	CASSLGGLAGIDTQYF
TRBV20-1	CSARDFQNTNTQYF
TRBV7-9	CASTPATEAFF
TRBV2	CASSGTPGTGYTF
TRBV6-5	CASSYSSGITGELFF
TRBV7-8	CASSLGWDRPSGNTIYF
TRBV7-9	CASSLVGGEAYGYTF
TRBV7-8	CASSFFGRALTGRYNEQFF